The 3 T cell receptor beta chains below come from one sample, sequenced in a study of neurological immune-mediated disorders. TCRdb ran MiXCR on the 5' RACE reads and lists one entry per CDR3 protein. The sample holds approximately 84,000 distinct CDR3 sequences, around 4.5% seen once. Time point indicated: longitudinal time-point 3. The sample taken for sequencing was PBMCs. The origin of the receptors is an older woman with multiple sclerosis.

This clonotype has ten or more counts. CDR3: CASSVERIVAGLYF. CDR3 coding DNA: TGTGCCAGCAGCGTAGAGCGGATAGTGGCTGGTCTGTATTTT. V usage is TRBV9 and J usage is TRBJ2-3, with D possibly being TRBD2 (5 bases). This CDR3 has 14 residues. Germline V lookup: CDR1 SGDLS, CDR2 YYNGEE. Trimming shortened V by 0 bases and J by 14 bases, and 19 bases separated the two germline ends.

The sample holds many counts of this clonotype. The chain has TRBV29-1 and TRBJ1-4, with D perhaps TRBD1 (5 bases). Germline CDR1 and CDR2: SQVTM and ANQGSEA. The V gene lost 3 bases and the J gene lost 2 bases, with 13 bases spanning the gap. The CDR3 runs 15 residues. The CDR3 nucleotides are TGCAGCGTTGATTCAGGGTCAGGGACTAATGAAAAACTGTTTTTT. Translation: CSVDSGSGTNEKLFF. Supplemented by reference TRBV29-1 and TRBJ1-4, the full variable domain reads SAVISQKPSRDICQRGTSLTIQCQVDSQVTMMFWYRQQPGQSLTLIATANQGSEATYESGFVIDKFPISRPNLTFSTLTVSNMSPEDSSIYLCSVDSGSGTNEKLFFGSGTQLSVL.

Many counts were recorded for this clonotype. This chain joins TRBV6-2 or TRBV6-3 and TRBJ2-7; possibly TRBD1 or TRBD2 for D (5 bases each). Germline V lookup: CDR1 MNHEY, CDR2 SVGEGT. Trimming cost V 10 bases and J 0 bases, with 13 bases left between them. This CDR3 is built from 13 residues. CDR3 amino acids: CATIRGPSYEQYF. The DNA for the CDR3 is TGTGCCACCATTCGGGGCCCCTCCTACGAGCAGTACTTC.